These T cell receptor beta chains were read from a single sample in a study of regulatory T cells in long-lasting Graves disease. TCRdb recomputed calls from the multiplex PCR reads with MiXCR, one row per CDR3 protein. The data hold a few hundred thousand distinct CDR3 sequences, with around 15% observed a single time. These data were also reused for a study on T cells in Graves' hyperthyroidism and ophthalmopathy.

The sequencing used peripheral blood mononuclear cells (PBMCs), collected at new diagnosis, from a patient treated with antithyroid drugs. Receptors originate from a man aged 40-50 years with Graves disease. The CDR3 runs from the conserved cysteine through the conserved F or W. A D gene is named only where the DNA matches it firmly. Size values are once, few and many counts, or a class for expanded clones, and some rows have none.

d_gene	len	v_gene	j_gene	abundance	CDR3aa	CDR3nt
TRBD1	15	TRBV28	TRBJ1-5	few	CASGTNRGGNQPQHF	TGTGCCAGCGGCACCAACAGGGGCGGCAATCAGCCCCAGCATTTT
TRBD2	15	TRBV11-1	TRBJ2-1	few	CASSSSGASYNEQSF	TGTGCCAGCAGCTCCAGCGGGGCGTCCTACAATGAGCAGTCCTTC
-	16	TRBV28	TRBJ1-1	-	CASSPLDWSMNTEAFF	TGTGCCAGCAGTCCCCTAGATTGGAGCATGAACACTGAAGCTTTCTTT
TRBD1	14	TRBV27	TRBJ2-7	many	CASSLGGTGFEQYF	TGTGCCAGCAGTTTAGGTGGGACAGGGTTCGAGCAGTACTTC
TRBD1	15	TRBV28	TRBJ2-3	-	CASSSPDRVGDTQYF	TGTGCCAGCAGTTCCCCGGACAGGGTGGGAGATACGCAGTATTTT
TRBD1	14	TRBV2	TRBJ1-5	-	CASSASQGAQPQHF	TGTGCCAGCAGTGCCAGTCAGGGGGCTCAGCCCCAGCATTTT
-	13	TRBV10-3	TRBJ1-2	-	CAISARSDYGYTF	TGTGCCATCAGTGCCCGCAGTGACTATGGCTACACCTTC
TRBD1	15	TRBV28	TRBJ2-1	many	CASTLGTGNYNEQFF	TGTGCCAGCACCCTTGGGACAGGGAATTACAATGAGCAGTTCTTC
-	14	TRBV4-3	TRBJ2-2	-	CASSQVGDTGELFF	TGCGCCAGCAGCCAAGTTGGAGACACCGGGGAGCTGTTTTTT
TRBD2	15	TRBV7-3	TRBJ2-5	many	CASSLASGGAETQYF	TGTGCCAGCAGCTTAGCTAGCGGGGGGGCGGAGACCCAGTACTTC
TRBD1	15	TRBV7-3	TRBJ2-1	many	CASSPRQGTYNEQFF	TGTGCCAGCAGCCCAAGACAGGGGACCTACAATGAGCAGTTCTTC
-	14	TRBV29-1	TRBJ2-5	many	CSVEFRDGQETQYF	TGCAGCGTGGAGTTCCGGGACGGCCAAGAGACCCAGTACTTC
-	14	TRBV5-1	TRBJ1-1	-	CASSSWVESTEAFF	TGCGCCAGCAGCTCCTGGGTAGAGAGCACTGAAGCTTTCTTT
TRBD1	14	TRBV6-1	TRBJ2-3	many	CASRYRGRTDTQYF	TGTGCCAGCAGATACAGGGGCCGCACAGATACGCAGTATTTT
-	15	TRBV4-2	TRBJ2-5	-	CASSQPKYGGETQYF	TGTGCCAGCAGCCAACCTAAATATGGGGGGGAGACCCAGTACTTC
TRBD1	16	TRBV9	TRBJ1-4	-	CASGTGGTATNEKLFF	TGTGCCAGCGGGACAGGGGGCACCGCAACTAATGAAAAACTGTTTTTT
-	12	TRBV2	TRBJ2-7	many	CASSDWAYEQYF	TGTGCCAGCAGTGATTGGGCCTACGAGCAGTACTTC
TRBD1	15	TRBV28	TRBJ2-4	many	CASRGPRTGKNIQYF	TGTGCCAGCAGGGGACCACGGACAGGGAAAAACATTCAGTACTTC
TRBD1	13	TRBV11-1	TRBJ2-7	many	CASSRTGGYEQYF	TGTGCCAGCAGCCGGACAGGGGGCTACGAGCAGTACTTC
TRBD1	15	TRBV11-1	TRBJ1-1	many	CANSLEGLGQGKAFF	TGTGCCAACAGCTTAGAAGGTTTGGGACAGGGAAAAGCTTTCTTT
TRBD1	15	TRBV5-1	TRBJ2-1	few	CASSPTGAGYNEQFF	TGTGCCAGCAGCCCTACAGGGGCTGGCTACAATGAGCAGTTCTTC
TRBD1	18	TRBV2	TRBJ1-5	many	CASRLTGGWEYSNQPQHF	TGTGCCAGCAGGCTCACAGGGGGCTGGGAATATAGCAATCAGCCCCAGCATTTT
-	13	TRBV6-4	TRBJ2-3	many	CASSDRETDTQYF	TGTGCCAGCAGTGACAGGGAGACAGATACGCAGTATTTT
-	13	TRBV5-1	TRBJ1-6	-	CASSPDMEPPLHF	TGTGCCAGCAGCCCGGACATGGAGCCACCCCTCCACTTT
-	8	TRBV20-1	TRBJ1-2	-	CTGGGYTF	TGCACCGGAGGAGGCTACACCTTC
TRBD2	15	TRBV18	TRBJ2-1	many	CASSPGLAGFNEQFF	TGTGCCAGCTCACCCGGGCTAGCGGGGTTCAATGAGCAGTTCTTC
-	15	TRBV18	TRBJ2-7	few	CASSRDFQSSYEQYF	TGTGCCAGCTCACGGGACTTCCAAAGCTCCTACGAGCAGTACTTC
TRBD1	14	TRBV30	TRBJ2-7	many	CAWVTGGNSYEQYF	TGTGCCTGGGTGACAGGGGGGAACTCCTACGAGCAGTACTTC
-	14	TRBV9	TRBJ2-7	many	CASSVDPGAYEQYF	TGTGCCAGCAGCGTAGATCCGGGGGCCTACGAGCAGTACTTC
-	14	TRBV18	TRBJ1-1	many	CASSPAQGTREAFF	TGTGCCAGCTCACCAGCACAGGGCACCCGTGAAGCTTTCTTT
-	15	TRBV18	TRBJ1-5	-	CASSPYSDSNQPQHF	TGTGCCAGCTCACCGTACAGCGATAGCAATCAGCCCCAGCATTTT
-	16	TRBV2	TRBJ1-3	many	CASWPGGAGPGNTIYF	TGTGCCAGCTGGCCTGGGGGTGCCGGCCCTGGAAACACCATATATTTT
-	15	TRBV7-8	TRBJ2-5	many	CASSSAWQFEGTQYF	TGTGCCAGCAGCTCTGCGTGGCAGTTTGAAGGCACCCAGTACTTC
-	14	TRBV2	TRBJ2-2	many	CASSDWGADGELFF	TGTGCCAGCAGTGATTGGGGGGCGGACGGGGAGCTGTTTTTT
TRBD1	14	TRBV5-5	TRBJ2-5	many	CASSRTGIPETQYF	TGTGCCAGCAGCAGGACAGGGATTCCGGAGACCCAGTACTTC
-	14	TRBV3-1	TRBJ1-1	many	CASSQVWRETEAFF	TGTGCCAGCAGCCAAGTTTGGAGGGAGACTGAAGCTTTCTTT
TRBD1	16	TRBV18	TRBJ1-6	-	CASSQGRQGNNSPLHF	TGTGCCAGCTCACAAGGCAGACAGGGCAATAATTCACCCCTCCACTTT
-	16	TRBV30	TRBJ2-7	-	CAWSKGAGRGSYEQYF	TGTGCCTGGAGTAAAGGGGCAGGCAGGGGCAGCTACGAGCAGTACTTC
-	16	TRBV7-9	TRBJ2-7	many	CASSLEAGGGSYEQYF	TGTGCCAGCAGCTTAGAGGCAGGAGGGGGCTCCTACGAGCAGTACTTC
TRBD2	13	TRBV30	TRBJ2-7	once	CAWRLAGEYEQYF	TGTGCCTGGAGGCTAGCGGGAGAGTACGAGCAGTACTTC
TRBD1	14	TRBV7-3	TRBJ2-7	-	CASSLYGRDSEQYF	TGTGCCAGCAGCTTATACGGCAGGGACAGCGAGCAGTACTTC
-	15	TRBV5-1	TRBJ2-2	many	CASSLDGLGTGELFF	TGCGCCAGCAGCTTGGATGGGTTGGGCACCGGGGAGCTGTTTTTT
TRBD1	15	TRBV28	TRBJ1-4	many	CASRGTGPANEKLFF	TGTGCCAGCAGAGGGACAGGGCCGGCTAATGAAAAACTGTTTTTT